These T cell receptor beta chains were read from a single sample in a study of CD8 T cells in ankylosing spondylitis. TCRdb processed the 5' RACE reads anew with MiXCR; each CDR3 protein has one entry. The sample has roughly 60,000 distinct CDR3 sequences, roughly 6.2% seen once; the top ten hold under 6%. Material for sequencing was synovial fluid, either unsorted or a sorted T cell fraction (not recorded which). Receptors originate from a male donor with ankylosing spondylitis. CDR3s include the opening cysteine and the closing phenylalanine or tryptophan. D genes are given only for firm matches. Clone size, where shown, is once, few, many, or a class for clones that have expanded.

j_call: TRBJ2-2
clone_size: NA
v_call: TRBV28
d_call: TRBD2
cdr3_nt: TGTGCCAGCAGCCCTAGCGGGAGGGGGATCGGGGAGCTGTTTTTT
cdr3_aa: CASSPSGRGIGELFF

j_call: TRBJ1-1
clone_size: many
v_call: TRBV5-5
d_call: NA
cdr3_nt: TGTGCCAGCAGCTTGGAGGAAACGATGAACACTGAAGCTTTCTTT
cdr3_aa: CASSLEETMNTEAFF

j_call: TRBJ2-7
clone_size: NA
v_call: TRBV18
d_call: TRBD1
cdr3_nt: TGTGCCAGCTCACACCGGGACAGGGGGCTGTTCATCCCCTACGAGCAGTACTTC
cdr3_aa: CASSHRDRGLFIPYEQYF

j_call: TRBJ1-2
clone_size: NA
v_call: TRBV20-1
d_call: NA
cdr3_nt: TGCAGTGCTAGAGTGATCACGGAGAGCTACTATGGCTACACCTTC
cdr3_aa: CSARVITESYYGYTF

j_call: TRBJ1-4
clone_size: many
v_call: TRBV6-5
d_call: NA
cdr3_nt: TGTGCCAGCAGTTACTCGATGAACAGGGCAACTAATGAAAAACTGTTTTTT
cdr3_aa: CASSYSMNRATNEKLFF

j_call: TRBJ2-6
clone_size: NA
v_call: TRBV5-1
d_call: TRBD1
cdr3_nt: TGCGCCAGCAGCGTCGGGACAGGCTTCTCTGGGGCCAACGTCCTGACTTTC
cdr3_aa: CASSVGTGFSGANVLTF

j_call: TRBJ2-1
clone_size: many
v_call: TRBV20-1
d_call: NA
cdr3_nt: TGCAGTGCTACCCCCCCGGACCGCTACAATGAGCAGTTCTTC
cdr3_aa: CSATPPDRYNEQFF

j_call: TRBJ2-3
clone_size: few
v_call: TRBV4-1
d_call: NA
cdr3_nt: TGCGCCAGCAGCCAAGGGCAAGGGGGAGATACGCAGTATTTT
cdr3_aa: CASSQGQGGDTQYF

j_call: TRBJ2-1
clone_size: many
v_call: TRBV20-1
d_call: NA
cdr3_nt: TGCAGTGCTAGAGCCAGGGGCCAGCGGGTGAACAATGAGCAGTTCTTC
cdr3_aa: CSARARGQRVNNEQFF

j_call: TRBJ2-1
clone_size: many
v_call: TRBV5-6
d_call: NA
cdr3_nt: TGTGCCAGCAGCTTGGACAGGCCTTTGCTTTACAATGAGCAGTTCTTC
cdr3_aa: CASSLDRPLLYNEQFF

j_call: TRBJ2-7
clone_size: many
v_call: TRBV30
d_call: TRBD1
cdr3_nt: TGTGCCTGGAGTCCCGGGACAGTCTCCTACGAGCAGTACTTC
cdr3_aa: CAWSPGTVSYEQYF

j_call: TRBJ1-5
clone_size: many
v_call: TRBV20-1
d_call: NA
cdr3_nt: TGCAGTGCTAGAGCGGAGGCGGACCAGCCCCAGCATTTT
cdr3_aa: CSARAEADQPQHF

j_call: TRBJ1-4
clone_size: many
v_call: TRBV9
d_call: NA
cdr3_nt: TGTGCCAGCAGCCGGGACGGCCGTTATGAAAAACTGTTTTTT
cdr3_aa: CASSRDGRYEKLFF

j_call: TRBJ2-5
clone_size: NA
v_call: TRBV9
d_call: TRBD2
cdr3_nt: TGTGCCAGCAGCGCGGGACTAGCGGCGGAGACCCAGTACTTC
cdr3_aa: CASSAGLAAETQYF